The 19 T cell receptor beta chains below all came from one sample that was sequenced in a study of beta chain features in type 1 diabetes. All of the isolated RNA was reverse transcribed, so expressed TCRB transcripts were sequenced. Assay: immunoSEQ multiplex PCR; the TCRdb copy retains only in-frame clones and omits some. Of 300,000 to 450,000 clones detected, roughly 12% appear once; the ten largest clones hold 0.017%. What was sequenced was naive CD4+ T cells from blood. The receptor source for this set is a young man in good health.

This clone was seen only a few times. CDR3 in DNA: TGCAGTGCCCCTTCTGGGAGTGGCTACACCTTC. Translating gives CSAPSGSGYTF. V is TRBV20-1 and J is TRBJ1-2; D is unresolved. The CDR3 length is 11 residues. The V and J ends lost 6 bases and 7 bases respectively, with 12 bases between them. Looked up from germline, CDR1 is DFQATT and CDR2 is SNEGSKA (reference sequence).

This clone was detected a few times. The chain has TRBV10-3 and TRBJ2-5; tentative D call: TRBD1 (6 bases). V was pared by 4 bases and J by 2 bases, with 11 bases between. From germline, CDR1 is ENHRY and CDR2 SYGVKD. The length of the CDR3 is 14 residues. The CDR3 region is CAISGRGQQETQYF. CDR3 sequence (DNA): TGTGCCATCAGTGGCAGGGGACAACAAGAGACCCAGTACTTC.

The V and J genes are TRBV6-5 and TRBJ2-7; the match to TRBD1 covers 8 bases. The V and J ends lost 6 bases and 1 base, in that order; junction bases with no gene match: 8. The germline gives CDR1 MNHEY, CDR2 SVGAGI. The CDR3 is 15 amino acids. CDR3 residues: CASSRPGQVSYEQYF. In DNA form, the CDR3 reads TGTGCCAGCAGCCGACCGGGACAGGTATCCTACGAGCAGTACTTC.

The J gene is TRBJ2-5, the V gene TRBV13; a weak D match, TRBD2 (5 bases). CDR3 size: 17 residues. The V and J ends lost 4 bases and 5 bases respectively, with 23 bases between them. CDR1 and CDR2 from the germline V gene are PRHDT and FYEKMQ (reference sequence). The CDR3 DNA sequence: TGTGCCAGCAGCTCCTATACAAAGATACTAGTTGGGGAGACCCAGTACTTC. It is translated as CASSSYTKILVGETQYF.

The chain recombines TRBV15 with TRBJ2-2; D not certain. Germline V CDR1 and CDR2: LNHNV, YYDKDF (reference sequence). This CDR3 spans 15 amino acids. Trimming pared 0 bases from V and 2 bases from J, leaving 7 bases between. Here the CDR3 reads CATSRDPGNTGELFF. CDR3 nucleotide sequence: TGTGCCACCAGCAGAGATCCGGGTAACACCGGGGAGCTGTTTTTT.

This clone has only a few counts. CDR3 nucleotide sequence: TGTGCCAGCAGCTTAGGTAGCGGGAGGGAGTACGAGCAGTACTTC. It translates to CASSLGSGREYEQYF. The gene calls are TRBV7-3 and TRBJ2-7, with 11 bases matching TRBD2. The CDR3 is 15 amino acids. The ends lost 2 bases at V and 4 bases at J; junction bases unmatched: 4. Germline V CDR1 and CDR2: SGHTA, FQGTGA. The full variable domain, with the rest looked up from reference TRBV7-3 and TRBJ2-7, is GAGVSQTPSNKVTEKGKYVELRCDPISGHTALYWYRQSLGQGPEFLIYFQGTGAADDSGLPNDRFFAVRPEGSVSTLKIQRTERGDSAVYLCASSLGSGREYEQYFGPGTRLTVT.

This clone was found a few times. The chain employs TRBV7-2 and TRBJ2-3; possibly TRBD2 for D (7 bases). With 1 base removed from V and 1 base from J, the gap between germline ends came to 15 bases. This CDR3 region has 17 residues. Germline lookup yields CDR1 SGHTA and CDR2 FQGNSA. The CDR3 protein is CASSLGGGGRGTDTQYF. For the CDR3, the DNA is TGTGCCAGCAGCTTAGGAGGGGGGGGGCGAGGCACAGATACGCAGTATTTT.

This clone was found a few times. The genes are TRBV28 and TRBJ2-5, with 9 bases matching TRBD2. With 6 bases clipped from V and 2 bases from J, the junction kept 4 bases outside the gene matches. Germline-derived CDR1 and CDR2 are MDHEN and SYDVKM. The CDR3 totals 14 residues. The CDR3 DNA reads as TGTGCCAGCAGAACCGCGGGGGGGCAAGAGACCCAGTACTTC. It codes for CASRTAGGQETQYF.

In its sample, this clone was seen a few times. The V and J genes are TRBV10-3 and TRBJ1-4, with 10 positions matching TRBD1. The CDR3 loop spans 18 amino acids. The germline V gene encodes CDR1 ENHRY and CDR2 SYGVKD. After removal of 6 bases from V and 4 bases from J, the junction contained 14 bases not matched to a gene. CDR3 sequence (DNA): TGTGCCATCAGCTCCTTACCGGGACAGGGGCTTATTAATGAAAAACTGTTTTTT. Encoded protein: CAISSLPGQGLINEKLFF.

The chain has TRBV7-2 and TRBJ2-7, with TRBD1 matching over 7 bases. Germline CDR1 SGHTA, CDR2 FQGNSA. V shed 6 bases, J shed 3 bases, and the junction held 11 bases outside the gene matches. This CDR3 has 15 residues. This chain's CDR3 is CASRLDRVTDYEQYF. In DNA form, the CDR3 reads TGTGCCAGCAGACTAGACAGGGTAACTGACTACGAGCAGTACTTC.

In its sample, this clone was seen a few times. This chain links TRBV5-6 with TRBJ1-5; no clear D. This CDR3 has 12 amino acids. CDR1 SGHDT and CDR2 YYEEEE come from the germline V gene. Between the trimmed V and J ends, which lost 1 base and 7 bases, there was a span of 6 bases. The CDR3, as DNA: TGTGCCAGCAGCTTGTTTGGCCAGCCCCAGCATTTT. It yields the protein CASSLFGQPQHF.

To note about this clone: At the DNA level, this CDR3 is encoded by other sequences in the same sample as well. CDR3 bases: TGTGCCAGCAGCGTAGACAGCCAAGAGACCCAGTACTTC. The encoded protein is CASSVDSQETQYF. The gene calls are TRBV9 and TRBJ2-5; D ambiguous. The ends were cut back, 0 bases at V and 1 base at J, with 4 bases in the middle. This CDR3 has 13 residues. From germline, CDR1 is SGDLS and CDR2 YYNGEE.

The chain is built from TRBV5-1 and TRBJ2-5; 7 bases align to TRBD2. Losses at the gene ends were 3 bases for V and 4 bases for J; bases not matched to a gene: 9. The germline V gene encodes CDR1 SGHRS and CDR2 YFSETQ. The CDR3 covers 15 residues. Written as DNA, the CDR3 is TGCGCCAGCAGCTCCGCGGGGAGGGAAGGAGAGACCCAGTACTTC. Its protein is CASSSAGREGETQYF. Complete variable domain (other parts from reference TRBV5-1 and TRBJ2-5): KAGVTQTPRYLIKTRGQQVTLSCSPISGHRSVSWYQQTPGQGLQFLFEYFSETQRNKGNFPGRFSGRQFSNSRSEMNVSTLELGDSALYLCASSSAGREGETQYFGPGTRLLVL.

This chain uses TRBV30 with TRBJ2-2, with D uncertain. There are 13 residues in the CDR3. Trimming cost V 4 bases and J 6 bases, with 12 bases left between them. Germline loops: CDR1 GTSNPN, CDR2 SVGIG (reference sequence). This CDR3 reads CAWTSNEAGELFF. Here the CDR3 DNA reads TGTGCCTGGACGAGTAACGAAGCCGGGGAGCTGTTTTTT.

This clone came up a few times. The genes are TRBV4-2 and TRBJ2-5; 8 nucleotides line up with TRBD2. The DNA end lines up better with TRBJ2-7; the J call may be wrong. The CDR3 spans 17 residues. Germline V gene lookup returns CDR1 LGHNA and CDR2 YNFKEQ. The CDR3 loop is CASSQSLGREGSYEQYF. The DNA of the CDR3 is TGTGCCAGCAGCCAAAGTCTCGGTCGGGAGGGGTCCTACGAGCAGTACTTC.

This clone was observed a handful of times. The V and J genes are TRBV4-3 and TRBJ2-3; TRBD2 aligns across 8 bases. J gave up 6 bases and V 0 bases, and 5 bases lay outside the gene matches. The CDR3 sequence is 15 residues long. In germline, CDR1 is LGHNA, CDR2 YSLEER. This chain's CDR3 is CASSQEAGGMDTQYF. DNA of the CDR3: TGCGCCAGCAGCCAAGAGGCGGGGGGTATGGATACGCAGTATTTT.

Only a few counts were recorded for this clone. The V call is TRBV2, the J call TRBJ2-1; no firm D call. CDR3 length: 12 amino acids. Between the trimmed V and J ends, which lost 5 bases and 10 bases, there was a span of 12 bases. CDR1 SNHLY and CDR2 FYNNEI come from the germline V gene. The CDR3 region is CASSRLAREQFF. Written as DNA, the CDR3 is TGTGCCAGCAGTCGACTGGCTCGGGAGCAGTTCTTC.

The genes are TRBV11-3 and TRBJ1-4; tentatively, D is TRBD1 (6 bases). Germline V gene sequence: CDR1 SGHNT, CDR2 YENEEA. V was cut by 4 bases and J by 5 bases, with 8 bases left in between. This CDR3 has 13 residues. The CDR3: CASSSQGNEKLFF. In DNA, the CDR3 is TGTGCCAGCAGCTCCCAGGGGAATGAAAAACTGTTTTTT.

This clone was counted between two and nine times. The chain links TRBV28 to TRBJ1-4; a weak D match, TRBD1 (6 bases). V was cut by 2 bases and J by 8 bases, with 9 bases left in between. The CDR3 has 13 amino acids. The germline gives CDR1 MDHEN, CDR2 SYDVKM. CDR3 nucleotides: TGTGCCAGCAGTTTAGGACAGCTAGAAAAACTGTTTTTT. It specifies CASSLGQLEKLFF.